This T cell receptor beta chain was retrieved from a study of CD8 T cells in ankylosing spondylitis (dated by TCRdb to about 2017). Turning to the overall study: The study set out to find disease-linked TCR variants by profiling T cell receptor beta repertoires in ankylosing spondylitis patients and healthy donors. In total, the full study cohort was made up of roughly 110 healthy donors and roughly 27 ankylosing spondylitis patients. Peripheral blood samples were taken, and synovial fluid was additionally collected from ankylosing spondylitis patients. What the research found in general, with its limitations: Some of the motif variants had been reported before in the synovial fluid and blood of reactive arthritis patients, a finding that suggests common disease-initiation mechanisms. A CD8+ phenotype was shown by the disease-linked clones, which were found at relatively low frequencies in peripheral blood. According to the report, matched synovial fluid samples from ankylosing spondylitis patients were significantly enriched for the disease-linked clones. Blood from ankylosing spondylitis patients appeared to be characterized by a TCR beta motif composed of roughly eight highly homologous amino acid variants.

As to this clonotype: Its antigen is still unknown. It has no much larger one-base neighbor in the sample; base qualities were not kept.

Instrument used: Illumina HiSeq 2500. Quantitative 5'-RACE with molecular barcodes was the method used to prepare the TCR beta libraries. As for the authors' bioinformatics: To identify disease-linked TCR variants, a new computational method was used, one built on a probabilistic model of VDJ rearrangement. TCRdb ran its own pipeline on the public reads, namely fastp trimming at Q25 and MiXCR clone calling, and kept in-frame beta chains. A single entry per CDR3 protein holds the most common genes and DNA from its merged rows. The V and J calls follow TCRdb's processing rather than the paper's. The sample records hundreds of thousands of distinct CDR3 sequences, approximately 10% of which are singletons. The ten largest account for approximately 0.5% of the sample. The sequenced sample consisted of blood, either unsorted or a sorted T cell fraction (not recorded which). This TCR was sampled from a male donor with ankylosing spondylitis.

The CDR3 protein is CASSQGGIYGYTF. The DNA reads TGTGCCAGCAGCCAAGGCGGGATCTACGGCTACACCTTC. The chain joins TRBV3-1 to TRBJ1-2, with the D gene not confidently named. Between the V and J ends, shortened by 1 base and 8 bases respectively, the junction contains 11 bases. Taken from the germline V gene (reference sequence), the CDR1 and CDR2 loops are LGHDT and YNNKEL. The CDR3 runs 13 residues from the cysteine to the phenylalanine. Only CDR3 DNA is held: 39 bases, read in frame from base 1.